These T cell receptor beta chains were read from a single sample in a study of blood T cell repertoires in COVID-19. Repertoires were generated with immunoSEQ multiplex PCR, while TCRdb's copy carries only in-frame clones and drops some. The data contain about 81,000 clones, almost 90% of them singletons. Sequenced: peripheral blood. The receptor set was obtained from a woman aged 80 or over with acute or convalescent COVID-19. CDR3s include the opening cysteine and the closing phenylalanine or tryptophan. Each record gives: clone size, V gene, D gene, J gene, CDR3 protein, CDR3 DNA. The D gene is left open where the match is weak. For some rows the clone size is stated as once, few or many, or as a class when expanded; others skip it.

abundance: NA; v_gene: TRBV4-2; d_gene: TRBD2; j_gene: TRBJ2-5; CDR3aa: CASSPTSGTSAGTQYF; CDR3nt: TGTGCCAGCAGCCCCACCTCCGGGACTAGCGCGGGGACCCAGTACTTC
abundance: NA; v_gene: TRBV2; d_gene: TRBD1; j_gene: TRBJ1-4; CDR3aa: CASSEHRGEKLFF; CDR3nt: TGTGCCAGCAGTGAACACAGGGGTGAAAAACTGTTTTTT
abundance: NA; v_gene: TRBV21-1; d_gene: NA; j_gene: TRBJ1-5; CDR3aa: CASSEQQGNNQPQHF; CDR3nt: TGTGCCAGCAGCGAACAACAGGGTAACAATCAGCCCCAGCATTTT
abundance: NA; v_gene: TRBV5-1; d_gene: NA; j_gene: TRBJ2-2; CDR3aa: CASSPQDRTNTGELFF; CDR3nt: TGCGCCAGCAGCCCACAGGACAGAACAAACACCGGGGAGCTGTTTTTT
abundance: NA; v_gene: TRBV28; d_gene: NA; j_gene: TRBJ2-5; CDR3aa: CASSFFEETQYF; CDR3nt: TGTGCCAGCAGTTTCTTTGAAGAGACCCAGTACTTC
abundance: NA; v_gene: TRBV7-2; d_gene: NA; j_gene: TRBJ2-2; CDR3aa: CASSRDPRAGELFF; CDR3nt: TGTGCCAGCAGCCGTGACCCTCGGGCCGGGGAGCTGTTTTTT
abundance: NA; v_gene: TRBV7-6; d_gene: TRBD2; j_gene: TRBJ2-2; CDR3aa: CASSPRGSGSFYTGELFF; CDR3nt: TGTGCCAGCAGCCCCAGGGGTAGCGGGAGTTTTTACACCGGGGAGCTGTTTTTT
abundance: few; v_gene: TRBV29-1; d_gene: NA; j_gene: TRBJ2-2; CDR3aa: CSVEGPIGELFF; CDR3nt: TGCAGCGTTGAGGGGCCAATCGGGGAGCTGTTTTTT
abundance: NA; v_gene: TRBV15; d_gene: TRBD2; j_gene: TRBJ2-1; CDR3aa: CATSSPSGRDEQFF; CDR3nt: TGTGCCACCAGCAGCCCCAGCGGGAGGGATGAGCAGTTCTTC
abundance: NA; v_gene: TRBV2; d_gene: TRBD1; j_gene: TRBJ1-5; CDR3aa: CASLGQSNQPQHF; CDR3nt: TGTGCCAGCCTGGGACAGAGCAATCAGCCCCAGCATTTT
abundance: once; v_gene: TRBV19; d_gene: NA; j_gene: TRBJ1-4; CDR3aa: CASSAPRSGRNEKLFF; CDR3nt: TGTGCCAGTAGTGCCCCTCGGTCAGGCCGCAATGAAAAACTGTTTTTT
abundance: NA; v_gene: TRBV2; d_gene: TRBD1; j_gene: TRBJ2-7; CDR3aa: CASSEPPDRVRYF; CDR3nt: TGTGCCAGCAGTGAACCCCCTGACAGGGTAAGGTACTTC
abundance: once; v_gene: TRBV21-1; d_gene: NA; j_gene: TRBJ1-2; CDR3aa: CASSKLQVRGYGYTF; CDR3nt: TGTGCCAGCAGCAAACTACAGGTCCGTGGCTATGGCTACACCTTC
abundance: NA; v_gene: TRBV2; d_gene: NA; j_gene: TRBJ1-4; CDR3aa: CASSPQPRGEKLFF; CDR3nt: TGTGCCAGCAGTCCACAGCCGCGGGGCGAAAAACTGTTTTTT
abundance: NA; v_gene: TRBV5-6; d_gene: TRBD2; j_gene: TRBJ2-5; CDR3aa: CASSLTASGNQETQYF; CDR3nt: TGTGCCAGCAGCTTGACTGCCAGCGGGAACCAAGAGACCCAGTACTTC
abundance: NA; v_gene: TRBV2; d_gene: TRBD1; j_gene: TRBJ2-5; CDR3aa: CASGRDSSETQYF; CDR3nt: TGTGCCAGCGGACGGGACAGCTCGGAGACCCAGTACTTC
abundance: NA; v_gene: TRBV2; d_gene: TRBD2; j_gene: TRBJ2-7; CDR3aa: CASSQGLALGEQYF; CDR3nt: TGTGCCAGCAGTCAGGGACTAGCTCTGGGGGAGCAGTACTTC
abundance: NA; v_gene: TRBV9; d_gene: TRBD2; j_gene: TRBJ2-1; CDR3aa: CASSVSGIFYNEQFF; CDR3nt: TGTGCCAGCAGCGTAAGCGGGATATTCTACAATGAGCAGTTCTTC
abundance: NA; v_gene: TRBV3-1/TRBV3-2; d_gene: NA; j_gene: TRBJ2-1; CDR3aa: CASGTGSYNEQFF; CDR3nt: TGTGCCAGCGGAACAGGGAGTTACAATGAGCAGTTCTTC
abundance: NA; v_gene: TRBV4-1; d_gene: TRBD1; j_gene: TRBJ2-2; CDR3aa: CASSQERQGFANTGELFF; CDR3nt: TGCGCCAGCAGCCAAGAAAGACAGGGGTTCGCGAACACCGGGGAGCTGTTTTTT
abundance: NA; v_gene: TRBV19; d_gene: TRBD1; j_gene: TRBJ2-1; CDR3aa: CASRDSSYNEQFF; CDR3nt: TGTGCCAGCCGGGACAGCTCCTACAATGAGCAGTTCTTC
abundance: few; v_gene: TRBV2; d_gene: TRBD2; j_gene: TRBJ2-7; CDR3aa: CASRGLAGFYEQYF; CDR3nt: TGTGCCAGCAGAGGGCTAGCGGGGTTCTACGAGCAGTACTTC
abundance: once; v_gene: TRBV5-6; d_gene: NA; j_gene: TRBJ1-1; CDR3aa: CASSLAGEAFF; CDR3nt: TGTGCCAGCAGCTTGGCAGGGGAAGCTTTCTTT
abundance: NA; v_gene: TRBV30; d_gene: NA; j_gene: TRBJ2-1; CDR3aa: CAWSVRLDEQFF; CDR3nt: TGTGCCTGGAGTGTCCGGTTGGATGAGCAGTTCTTC
abundance: NA; v_gene: TRBV28; d_gene: TRBD2; j_gene: TRBJ2-7; CDR3aa: CASLRTSGNNEQYF; CDR3nt: TGTGCCAGCCTCCGGACTAGCGGGAACAACGAGCAGTACTTC
abundance: NA; v_gene: TRBV7-9; d_gene: TRBD2; j_gene: TRBJ2-3; CDR3aa: CASSFGLAKRRDTQYF; CDR3nt: TGTGCCAGCAGCTTCGGACTAGCCAAACGCCGAGATACGCAGTATTTT
abundance: NA; v_gene: TRBV6-5; d_gene: NA; j_gene: TRBJ1-2; CDR3aa: CASGRTLGYGYTF; CDR3nt: TGTGCCTCTGGTAGGACACTCGGATATGGCTACACCTTC
abundance: NA; v_gene: TRBV30; d_gene: TRBD2; j_gene: TRBJ2-1; CDR3aa: CAWRDSGRREQFF; CDR3nt: TGTGCCTGGAGGGATAGCGGGAGGCGCGAGCAGTTCTTC
abundance: NA; v_gene: TRBV19; d_gene: NA; j_gene: TRBJ2-7; CDR3aa: CASSIAIVADEQYF; CDR3nt: TGTGCCAGTAGTATTGCGATTGTAGCGGACGAGCAGTACTTC
abundance: NA; v_gene: TRBV24-1; d_gene: TRBD2; j_gene: TRBJ2-1; CDR3aa: CATSDGGTSGRGGSSYNEQFF; CDR3nt: TGTGCCACCAGTGATGGCGGGACTAGCGGGAGAGGAGGCAGCTCCTACAATGAGCAGTTCTTC
abundance: NA; v_gene: TRBV19; d_gene: TRBD1; j_gene: TRBJ1-5; CDR3aa: CASSSTWTGSNQPQHF; CDR3nt: TGTGCCAGTAGTTCGACTTGGACAGGGAGCAATCAGCCCCAGCATTTT
abundance: few; v_gene: TRBV7-9; d_gene: NA; j_gene: TRBJ2-7; CDR3aa: CASRRGASYEQYF; CDR3nt: TGTGCCAGCAGGCGGGGCGCGTCCTACGAGCAGTACTTC
abundance: NA; v_gene: TRBV4-2; d_gene: NA; j_gene: TRBJ2-7; CDR3aa: CASSPESGGTYEQYF; CDR3nt: TGTGCCAGCAGCCCGGAGAGCGGAGGAACCTACGAGCAGTACTTC
abundance: NA; v_gene: TRBV19; d_gene: TRBD1; j_gene: TRBJ2-1; CDR3aa: CASQDRVNEQFF; CDR3nt: TGTGCCAGTCAGGACAGGGTCAATGAGCAGTTCTTC
abundance: NA; v_gene: TRBV6-2/TRBV6-3; d_gene: TRBD1; j_gene: TRBJ2-7; CDR3aa: CASSYDRGYEQYF; CDR3nt: TGTGCCAGCAGTTACGACAGGGGGTACGAGCAGTACTTC
abundance: NA; v_gene: TRBV25-1; d_gene: NA; j_gene: TRBJ1-2; CDR3aa: CASSGPVSYGYTF; CDR3nt: TGTGCCAGCAGTGGGCCAGTGTCCTATGGCTACACCTTC
abundance: NA; v_gene: TRBV7-3; d_gene: TRBD2; j_gene: TRBJ2-1; CDR3aa: CASSPSGVNEQFF; CDR3nt: TGTGCCAGCAGCCCTAGCGGGGTAAATGAGCAGTTCTTC
abundance: NA; v_gene: TRBV29-1; d_gene: NA; j_gene: TRBJ2-2; CDR3aa: CSVESGYEAGELFF; CDR3nt: TGCAGCGTTGAATCGGGGTATGAGGCCGGGGAGCTGTTTTTT
abundance: NA; v_gene: TRBV6-5; d_gene: TRBD1; j_gene: TRBJ2-2; CDR3aa: CASRGQGDTGELFF; CDR3nt: TGTGCCAGCAGGGGACAGGGCGACACCGGGGAGCTGTTTTTT
abundance: NA; v_gene: TRBV5-1; d_gene: TRBD1; j_gene: TRBJ2-1; CDR3aa: CASSSTPGTGFNEQFF; CDR3nt: TGCGCCAGCAGCTCGACCCCCGGGACAGGGTTCAATGAGCAGTTCTTC
abundance: NA; v_gene: TRBV27; d_gene: TRBD2; j_gene: TRBJ2-7; CDR3aa: CASSSQLAGEQYF; CDR3nt: TGTGCCAGCAGTTCCCAACTAGCGGGGGAGCAGTACTTC
abundance: NA; v_gene: TRBV19; d_gene: NA; j_gene: TRBJ1-2; CDR3aa: CASSPTGGPNYGYTF; CDR3nt: TGTGCCAGTAGCCCGACCGGGGGACCTAACTATGGCTACACCTTC
abundance: NA; v_gene: TRBV10-3; d_gene: TRBD2; j_gene: TRBJ2-1; CDR3aa: CAISEGLAGPNEQFF; CDR3nt: TGTGCCATCAGTGAGGGACTAGCGGGACCCAATGAGCAGTTCTTC
abundance: NA; v_gene: TRBV27; d_gene: NA; j_gene: TRBJ2-1; CDR3aa: CASSLRGSYNEQFF; CDR3nt: TGTGCCAGCAGTCTCCGGGGCTCCTACAATGAGCAGTTCTTC
abundance: NA; v_gene: TRBV6-5; d_gene: TRBD1; j_gene: TRBJ2-7; CDR3aa: CASRMTGGPYEQYF; CDR3nt: TGTGCCAGCAGAATGACAGGGGGGCCCTACGAGCAGTACTTC
abundance: NA; v_gene: TRBV3-1/TRBV3-2; d_gene: TRBD1; j_gene: TRBJ2-2; CDR3aa: CASSGWDRNTGELFF; CDR3nt: TGTGCCAGCAGCGGTTGGGACAGAAACACCGGGGAGCTGTTTTTT
abundance: NA; v_gene: TRBV28; d_gene: NA; j_gene: TRBJ1-4; CDR3aa: CASSLQGKLFF; CDR3nt: TGTGCCAGCAGTTTGCAGGGAAAACTGTTTTTT
abundance: NA; v_gene: TRBV27; d_gene: NA; j_gene: TRBJ2-7; CDR3aa: CASRDGGARQYF; CDR3nt: TGTGCCAGCCGTGATGGGGGGGCCAGGCAGTACTTC
abundance: NA; v_gene: TRBV2; d_gene: TRBD2; j_gene: TRBJ2-5; CDR3aa: CASRHGLAGETQYF; CDR3nt: TGTGCCAGCAGACACGGACTAGCAGGCGAGACCCAGTACTTC
abundance: NA; v_gene: TRBV5-1; d_gene: NA; j_gene: TRBJ2-3; CDR3aa: CASSLDGASESLTDTQYF; CDR3nt: TGCGCCAGCAGCTTGGATGGCGCTAGCGAAAGCCTCACAGATACGCAGTATTTT
abundance: NA; v_gene: TRBV19; d_gene: NA; j_gene: TRBJ1-1; CDR3aa: CASSILHFRGNAEAFF; CDR3nt: TGTGCCAGTAGCATCCTCCATTTTCGGGGGAACGCTGAAGCTTTCTTT
abundance: NA; v_gene: TRBV27; d_gene: NA; j_gene: TRBJ2-7; CDR3aa: CASNPGTYEQYF; CDR3nt: TGTGCCAGCAATCCGGGTACCTACGAGCAGTACTTC
abundance: NA; v_gene: TRBV5-6; d_gene: TRBD2; j_gene: TRBJ2-7; CDR3aa: CASTPGGPDEQYF; CDR3nt: TGTGCCAGCACCCCGGGGGGACCCGACGAGCAGTACTTC
abundance: NA; v_gene: TRBV2; d_gene: TRBD2; j_gene: TRBJ2-3; CDR3aa: CASRHSGGPDTQYF; CDR3nt: TGTGCCAGCAGGCATAGCGGGGGGCCCGATACGCAGTATTTT
abundance: NA; v_gene: TRBV30; d_gene: NA; j_gene: TRBJ1-1; CDR3aa: CAWSENRYTEAFF; CDR3nt: TGTGCCTGGAGCGAGAACAGGTACACTGAAGCTTTCTTT
abundance: NA; v_gene: TRBV6-5; d_gene: TRBD2; j_gene: TRBJ2-1; CDR3aa: CASRAGVGEQFF; CDR3nt: TGTGCCAGCAGGGCGGGAGTCGGTGAGCAGTTCTTC
abundance: NA; v_gene: TRBV5-1; d_gene: TRBD2; j_gene: TRBJ2-7; CDR3aa: CASNPQSGGSYEQYF; CDR3nt: TGCGCCAGCAACCCTCAGAGCGGGGGGTCCTACGAGCAGTACTTC
abundance: NA; v_gene: TRBV11-2; d_gene: NA; j_gene: TRBJ2-7; CDR3aa: CASSQGTLGTYEQYF; CDR3nt: TGTGCCAGCAGCCAAGGGACATTAGGTACCTACGAGCAGTACTTC
abundance: once; v_gene: TRBV5-8; d_gene: NA; j_gene: TRBJ1-2; CDR3aa: CASSRDYYGYTF; CDR3nt: TGTGCCAGCAGCCGGGACTACTATGGCTACACCTTC
abundance: NA; v_gene: TRBV19; d_gene: TRBD1; j_gene: TRBJ1-1; CDR3aa: CASSTRQGVRNTEAFF; CDR3nt: TGTGCCAGTAGTACCCGACAGGGAGTTCGGAACACTGAAGCTTTCTTT